One sample yielded the 30 T cell receptor beta chains listed below, sequenced in a study of shared clonotypes between healthy human individuals. Cells designated naive CD8 were CD45RO-negative and were positively selected for CCR7, with terminally differentiated effector memory CD45RA+ cells excluded. Generated by immunoSEQ multiplex PCR, the TCRdb table keeps only in-frame clones and is missing some. The profile covers approximately 600,000 clones, with roughly 95% appearing a single time and 0.11% taken by the ten largest. The source material was naive CD8+ T cells sorted from blood. The receptors shown here come from a woman in her twenties or thirties in good health.

The genes are TRBV9 and TRBJ2-2, with a tentative D call TRBD2 (5 bases). From germline, CDR1 is SGDLS and CDR2 YYNGEE. Between the trimmed V and J ends, which lost 5 bases and 6 bases, there was a span of 14 bases. The CDR3 contains 14 residues. The CDR3 coding sequence is TGTGCCAGCAGGGCAAGAGAGGGTCCCGGGGAGCTGTTTTTT. This gives the protein CASRAREGPGELFF. The whole variable domain, filled in from reference TRBV9 and TRBJ2-2, reads DSGVTQTPKHLITATGQRVTLRCSPRSGDLSVYWYQQSLDQGLQFLIQYYNGEERAKGNILERFSAQQFPDLHSELNLSSLELGDSALYFCASRAREGPGELFFGEGSRLTVL.

The V call is TRBV6-5, the J call TRBJ2-1, with D perhaps TRBD2 (5 bases). Germline loops: CDR1 MNHEY, CDR2 SVGAGI. Between the trimmed V and J ends, which lost 6 bases and 6 bases, there was a span of 18 bases. The CDR3 length is 15 residues. Here the CDR3 reads CASSWERPPANEQFF. CDR3 in DNA: TGTGCCAGCAGCTGGGAGAGGCCGCCGGCCAATGAGCAGTTCTTC.

The chain has TRBV9 and TRBJ2-1; the match to TRBD1 covers 7 bases. CDR1 SGDLS and CDR2 YYNGEE come from the germline V gene. This CDR3 contains 15 residues. V gave up 0 bases and J gave up 7 bases; unmatched junction bases: 7. CDR3 loop: CASSVAQGRGNEQFF. The CDR3 nucleotides are TGTGCCAGCAGCGTAGCCCAGGGCAGGGGGAATGAGCAGTTCTTC.

The chain combines TRBV19 with TRBJ2-1; TRBD1 aligns across 11 bases. The CDR3 totals 15 residues. The J segment lost 7 bases and the V segment lost 3 bases, leaving 5 bases of the junction unmatched. Germline CDR1 and CDR2: LNHDA and SQIVND (reference sequence). CDR3 loop: CASSISGTGGNEQFF. The CDR3 bases are TGTGCCAGTAGTATTAGTGGGACAGGGGGTAATGAGCAGTTCTTC.

The chain uses TRBV5-4 and TRBJ2-1; TRBD2 matches 8 bases. Trimming removed 0 bases from V and 9 bases from J; junction bases left unmatched: 2. This CDR3 region has 13 residues. The germline V gene has CDR1 SGHNT and CDR2 YYREEE (reference sequence). In DNA form, the CDR3 reads TGTGCCAGCAGCTTGGAGACTAGCGTTGAGCAGTTCTTC. Amino acids: CASSLETSVEQFF.

V usage is TRBV7-9 and J usage is TRBJ2-7; 9 bases agree with TRBD2. V was pared by 5 bases and J by 7 bases, with 9 bases of the junction left unmatched. This CDR3 comprises 14 residues. CDR1 and CDR2 from the germline V gene are SEHNR and FQNEAQ (reference sequence). CDR3 sequence reads: CASSEIAGEEEQYF. CDR3 DNA sequence: TGTGCCAGCAGCGAGATAGCGGGAGAGGAAGAGCAGTACTTC.

For the CDR3, the DNA is TGTGCCAGCTCGCCAACTAGCGAACAAGAGACCCAGTACTTC. It yields the protein CASSPTSEQETQYF. The V and J genes are TRBV18 and TRBJ2-5; 7 nucleotides match TRBD2. Germline V gene lookup returns CDR1 KGHSH and CDR2 LQKENI. This CDR3 contains 14 residues. Trimming removed 6 bases from V and 2 bases from J; junction bases left unmatched: 6.

The rearrangement uses TRBV5-6 and TRBJ2-7, with no clear D. CDR3 size: 13 residues. Trimming took 4 bases from V and 4 from J, leaving 12 bases between them. Germline-derived CDR1 and CDR2 are SGHDT and YYEEEE. The CDR3 DNA sequence: TGTGCCAGCAGCAACCCGGGTACTTACGAGCAGTACTTC. This translates into CASSNPGTYEQYF. Complete variable domain (other parts from reference TRBV5-6 and TRBJ2-7): DAGVTQSPTHLIKTRGQQVTLRCSPKSGHDTVSWYQQALGQGPQFIFQYYEEEERQRGNFPDRFSGHQFPNYSSELNVNALLLGDSALYLCASSNPGTYEQYFGPGTRLTVT.

J is TRBJ1-2 and V is TRBV29-1; 9 bases are a match to TRBD1. Germline V gives CDR1 SQVTM, CDR2 ANQGSEA. The CDR3 loop spans 14 amino acids. The V segment lost 0 bases and the J segment 5 bases; nucleotides outside the gene matches: 4. Written as DNA, the CDR3 is TGCAGCGTTGAAGAAACAGGGGGCTCGTATGGCTACACCTTC. It yields the protein CSVEETGGSYGYTF.

The chain employs TRBV18 and TRBJ2-5; D might be TRBD2 (6 bases). Germline CDR1 is KGHSH and CDR2 is LQKENI. The CDR3 has 13 residues. V was shortened by 0 bases and J by 4 bases, with 6 bases between the two germline ends. The CDR3 DNA reads TGTGCCAGCTCACCACCGGGGGGAGAGACCCAGTACTTC. Residues: CASSPPGGETQYF.

The chain joins TRBV4-1 to TRBJ2-5, with 7 bases matching TRBD2. Looked up from germline, CDR1 is MGHRA and CDR2 is YSYEKL. CDR3 length: 15 amino acids. V gave up 4 bases and J gave up 5 bases; unmatched junction bases: 10. The CDR3 is CASSRGRRGGETQYF. The CDR3 region has the DNA TGCGCCAGCAGCCGGGGGAGAAGGGGAGGGGAGACCCAGTACTTC.

This chain connects TRBV7-7 to TRBJ2-7, with 9 bases aligning to TRBD1. This CDR3 comprises 15 residues. Germline V gives CDR1 SSHAT, CDR2 FNYEAQ (reference sequence). The junction had 6 bases not matched to a gene; V was cut back by 4 bases and J by 2 bases. CDR3 sequence reads: CASSSGTGPAYEQYF. In DNA form, the CDR3 reads TGTGCCAGCAGCTCAGGGACAGGGCCAGCCTACGAGCAGTACTTC.

The V call is TRBV7-9, the J call TRBJ2-1; TRBD1 or TRBD2 may be the D gene (5 bases each). V lost 1 base and J 8 bases, leaving 21 bases between the germline ends. The germline gives CDR1 SEHNR, CDR2 FQNEAQ (reference sequence). The CDR3 spans 17 residues. In nucleotides, the CDR3 is TGTGCCAGCAGCTTAGGGGGGTTTAGGGGAGTTATCTATGAGCAGTTCTTC. This codes for CASSLGGFRGVIYEQFF.

J is TRBJ2-2 and V is TRBV29-1, with 7 bases aligning to TRBD2. The germline V gene has CDR1 SQVTM and CDR2 ANQGSEA. The CDR3 consists of 16 residues. Unmatched junction bases numbered 10, after V lost 6 bases and J lost 0 bases. CDR3 bases: TGCAGCGTGATCTTAGGGGAGGGCCCGAACACCGGGGAGCTGTTTTTT. Its protein product is CSVILGEGPNTGELFF.

The chain carries TRBV4-1 and TRBJ1-5; possibly TRBD1 for D (6 bases). This CDR3 is built from 16 residues. CDR1 and CDR2 from the germline V gene are MGHRA and YSYEKL. The V and J ends lost 4 bases and 3 bases respectively, with 16 bases between them. The CDR3 sequence is CASSPRFRDTNQPQHF. In DNA, the CDR3 is TGCGCCAGCAGCCCCCGGTTCCGGGACACCAATCAGCCCCAGCATTTT.

The genes are TRBV4-1 and TRBJ2-7; D might be TRBD2 (6 bases). Trimming removed 5 bases from V and 4 bases from J, with 15 bases in between. The germline V gene has CDR1 MGHRA and CDR2 YSYEKL. The length of the CDR3 is 14 residues. CDR3 bases: TGCGCCAGCAGCTATCTAGCGTCACAGTACGAGCAGTACTTC. This sequence encodes CASSYLASQYEQYF.

V and J are TRBV10-2 and TRBJ2-7, with unresolved D. CDR3 length equals 12 residues. The germline CDR1 and CDR2 sequences are WSHSY and SAAADI. Trimming removed 4 bases from V and 3 bases from J, with 7 bases in between. The CDR3 region has the DNA TGCGCCAGCAGTGTTCGCGGCTACGAGCAGTACTTC. This translates into CASSVRGYEQYF.

This chain uses TRBV7-5 with TRBJ2-7; TRBD2 is the table's D call and was not checked against the DNA. TRBV7-5 counts as a pseudogene. This CDR3 comprises 15 residues. CDR3 nucleotide sequence: TGTGTCAGAAGCCAAGCAGTGTTCGGGGACTACGAGCAGTACTTC. Encoded protein: CVRSQAVFGDYEQYF.

This clone appeared once. V is TRBV30 and J is TRBJ1-1, with TRBD1 matching over 10 bases. The germline V gene encodes CDR1 GTSNPN and CDR2 SVGIG (reference sequence). With V trimmed by 1 base and J by 10 bases, 6 bases remained unmatched. CDR3 length: 13 residues. CDR3 nucleotide sequence: TGTGCCTGGAGTGCCCGACAGGGGGCCCCAGCTTTCTTT. Residues: CAWSARQGAPAFF. The full variable domain, its missing parts supplied by reference TRBV30 and TRBJ1-1, is SQTIHQWPATLVQPVGSPLSLECTVEGTSNPNLYWYRQAAGRGLQLLFYSVGIGQISSEVPQNLSASRPQDRQFILSSKKLLLSDSGFYLCAWSARQGAPAFFGQGTRLTVV.

The rearrangement links TRBV14 to TRBJ2-7; 11 bases are shared with TRBD2. The CDR3 extends over 15 amino acids. V was clipped by 3 bases and J by 3 bases; unmatched bases: 4. The germline V gene has CDR1 SGHDN and CDR2 FVKESK. CDR3 coding DNA: TGTGCCAGCAGCCAGGGGACTAGCGGATTCTACGAGCAGTACTTC. Translation gives CASSQGTSGFYEQYF.

This clone came up once. This chain joins TRBV5-4 and TRBJ2-5; D call uncertain. Germline loops: CDR1 SGHNT, CDR2 YYREEE (reference sequence). V gave up 4 bases and J gave up 4 bases, with 11 bases separating them. The length of the CDR3 is 13 residues. This CDR3 is CASSEDLGETQYF. DNA of the CDR3: TGTGCCAGCAGCGAGGACCTGGGAGAGACCCAGTACTTC. Complete variable domain (other parts from reference TRBV5-4 and TRBJ2-5): ETGVTQSPTHLIKTRGQQVTLRCSSQSGHNTVSWYQQALGQGPQFIFQYYREEENGRGNFPPRFSGLQFPNYSSELNVNALELDDSALYLCASSEDLGETQYFGPGTRLLVL.

This clone was detected once. The rearrangement links TRBV2 to TRBJ2-7, with D perhaps TRBD1 (5 bases). V was clipped by 11 bases and J by 2 bases, with 13 bases between them. CDR3 size: 12 residues. The V gene's germline CDR1 is SNHLY and CDR2 FYNNEI. The CDR3 coding sequence is TGTGCCGGAACAACAGGTACCTACGAGCAGTACTTC. It is translated as CAGTTGTYEQYF.

CDR3 DNA sequence: TGTGCCAGCAGCTGGATTCTAGCGGGAGGGCCGGAGGATACGCAGTATTTT. As protein: CASSWILAGGPEDTQYF. This sequence joins TRBV7-8 and TRBJ2-3; 12 nucleotides align to TRBD2. The junction had 11 bases not matched to a gene; V was cut back by 4 bases and J by 6 bases. The CDR3 spans 17 residues. Germline loops: CDR1 SGHVS, CDR2 FQNEAQ.

The V gene is TRBV15, the J gene TRBJ1-2, with D maybe TRBD1 (6 bases). Germline loops: CDR1 LNHNV, CDR2 YYDKDF (reference sequence). This CDR3 is built from 15 residues. V was trimmed by 0 bases and J by 4 bases, leaving 12 bases between them. CDR3 amino acids: CATSRDRDIFYGYTF. The CDR3 nucleotides are TGTGCCACCAGCAGAGATCGGGACATCTTCTATGGCTACACCTTC.

V gene TRBV11-2 combines with J gene TRBJ1-2; possibly TRBD1 for D (6 bases). Trimming shortened V by 4 bases and J by 4 bases, and 16 bases separated the two germline ends. The CDR3 loop spans 15 amino acids. Germline V lookup: CDR1 SGHAT, CDR2 FQNNGV. This CDR3 reads CASSSRQGLGYGYTF. The CDR3 DNA reads TGTGCCAGCAGCTCGAGGCAGGGGCTCGGCTATGGCTACACCTTC. Full variable domain (missing parts from reference TRBV11-2 and TRBJ1-2): EAGVAQSPRYKIIEKRQSVAFWCNPISGHATLYWYQQILGQGPKLLIQFQNNGVVDDSQLPKDRFSAERLKGVDSTLKIQPAKLEDSAVYLCASSSRQGLGYGYTFGSGTRLTVV.

V and J are TRBV5-5 and TRBJ2-7; D is perhaps TRBD1 (5 bases). The CDR3 runs 14 residues. Trimming took 3 bases from V and 2 from J, leaving 12 bases between them. From germline, CDR1 is SGHKS and CDR2 YYEKEE (reference sequence). CDR3 sequence: CASSSTAKTYEQYF. The CDR3 bases are TGTGCCAGCAGCTCGACAGCGAAAACCTACGAGCAGTACTTC.

The rearrangement uses TRBV28 and TRBJ1-5; tentatively, D is TRBD1 (5 bases). V was shortened by 7 bases and J by 1 base, with 11 bases between the two germline ends. Germline loops: CDR1 MDHEN, CDR2 SYDVKM. The CDR3 totals 14 residues. Written as DNA, the CDR3 is TGTGCCAGCATTCTAACAGGAAGCAATCAGCCCCAGCATTTT. It specifies CASILTGSNQPQHF.

CDR3: CASSSGTRSTDTQYF. For the CDR3, the DNA is TGTGCCAGCAGTTCCGGGACTCGTAGCACAGATACGCAGTATTTT. This sequence joins TRBV28 and TRBJ2-3; possible D gene TRBD2, 6 bases. The germline V and J ends were trimmed by 4 bases and 0 bases, with 11 bases remaining between them. This CDR3 is 15 amino acids long. The germline V gene encodes CDR1 MDHEN and CDR2 SYDVKM.

The J gene is TRBJ1-1, the V gene TRBV5-1; D not resolved. The germline V gene has CDR1 SGHRS and CDR2 YFSETQ. The CDR3 covers 13 residues. Deletions cut 0 bases from V and 5 bases from J, with 8 bases between. The CDR3: CASSLALGTEAFF. CDR3 in DNA: TGCGCCAGCAGCTTGGCGCTAGGTACTGAAGCTTTCTTT.

This clone occurred a few times. This rearrangement joins TRBV2 to TRBJ1-1; 8 nucleotides line up with TRBD1. CDR3 length: 12 residues. Unmatched junction bases numbered 5, after V lost 6 bases and J lost 8 bases. Germline V gene data show CDR1 as SNHLY and CDR2 as FYNNEI. The CDR3 coding sequence is TGTGCCAGCAGCGGGGACAGGAACGAAGCTTTCTTT. Residues: CASSGDRNEAFF.